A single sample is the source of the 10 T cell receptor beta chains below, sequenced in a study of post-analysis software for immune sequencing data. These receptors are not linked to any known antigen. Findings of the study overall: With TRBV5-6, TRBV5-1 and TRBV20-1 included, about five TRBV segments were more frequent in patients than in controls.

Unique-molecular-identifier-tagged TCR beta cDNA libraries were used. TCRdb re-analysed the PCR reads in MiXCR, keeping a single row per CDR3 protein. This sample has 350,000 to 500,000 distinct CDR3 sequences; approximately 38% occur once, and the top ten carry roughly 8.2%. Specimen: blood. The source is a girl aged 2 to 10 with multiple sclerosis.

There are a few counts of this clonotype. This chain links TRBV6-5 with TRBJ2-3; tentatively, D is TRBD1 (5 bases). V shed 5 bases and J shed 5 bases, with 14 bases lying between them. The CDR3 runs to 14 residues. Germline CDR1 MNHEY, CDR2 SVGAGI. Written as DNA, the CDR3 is TGTGCCAGCAGTCACCCCCAAGGGGTAGATACGCAGTATTTT. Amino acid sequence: CASSHPQGVDTQYF.

The CDR3 DNA follows: TGTGCCAGCAGTTTATTCCAGATTGATAGCAATCAGCCCCAGCATTTT. It is translated as CASSLFQIDSNQPQHF. The chain uses TRBV12-3 or TRBV12-4 and TRBJ1-5; D not certain. Trimming removed 2 bases at V and 0 bases at J, with 11 bases between. The CDR3 has 16 residues.

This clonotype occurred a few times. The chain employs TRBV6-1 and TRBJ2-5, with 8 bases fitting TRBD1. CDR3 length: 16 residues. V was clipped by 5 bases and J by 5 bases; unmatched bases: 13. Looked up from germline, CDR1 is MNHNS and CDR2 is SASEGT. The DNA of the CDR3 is TGTGCCAGCAGTCGGACAGGGTTGAACGGATGGGAGACCCAGTACTTC. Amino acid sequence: CASSRTGLNGWETQYF.

CDR3 coding DNA: TGTGCCAGCAGGAAGGACCAGCTGTTCTCCTACGAGCAGTACTTC. This translates into CASRKDQLFSYEQYF. The rearrangement links TRBV6-2 or TRBV6-3 to TRBJ2-7; D is ambiguous. Trimming cost V 6 bases and J 0 bases, with 15 bases left between them. The CDR3 consists of 15 residues. Germline V gene lookup returns CDR1 MNHEY and CDR2 SVGEGT.

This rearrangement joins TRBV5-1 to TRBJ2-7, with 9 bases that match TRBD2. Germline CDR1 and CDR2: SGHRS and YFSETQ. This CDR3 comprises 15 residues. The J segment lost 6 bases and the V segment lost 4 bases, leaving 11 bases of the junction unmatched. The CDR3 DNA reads TGCGCCAGCAGCCCCAGCGGGAGGCCCATCGGCGAGCAGTACTTC. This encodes CASSPSGRPIGEQYF.

CDR3 region: CASSFALENEQFF. In DNA, the CDR3 is TGTGCCAGCAGCTTTGCCTTGGAGAATGAGCAGTTCTTC. The J gene is TRBJ2-1, the V gene TRBV12-3 or TRBV12-4, with D uncertain. Trimming shortened V by 6 bases and J by 7 bases, and 13 bases separated the two germline ends. CDR3 length: 13 residues.

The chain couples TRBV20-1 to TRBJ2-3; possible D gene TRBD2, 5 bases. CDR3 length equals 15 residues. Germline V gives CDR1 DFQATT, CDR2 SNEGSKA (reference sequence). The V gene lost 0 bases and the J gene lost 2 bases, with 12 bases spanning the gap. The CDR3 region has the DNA TGCAGTGCTAGAGACGTTAGTAGCGTCACAGATACGCAGTATTTT. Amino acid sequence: CSARDVSSVTDTQYF.

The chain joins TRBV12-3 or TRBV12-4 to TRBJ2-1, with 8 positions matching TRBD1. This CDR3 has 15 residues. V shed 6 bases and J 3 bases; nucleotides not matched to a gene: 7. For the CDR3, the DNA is TGTGCCAGCAGACAGACAGGGGTAATCTACAATGAGCAGTTCTTC. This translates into CASRQTGVIYNEQFF.

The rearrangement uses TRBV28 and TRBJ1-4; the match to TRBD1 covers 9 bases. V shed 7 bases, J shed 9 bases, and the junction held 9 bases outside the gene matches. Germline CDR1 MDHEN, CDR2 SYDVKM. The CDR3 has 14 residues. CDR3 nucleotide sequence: TGTGCCAGCACCTCCGGGACAGGGAATCAAAAACTGTTTTTT. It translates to CASTSGTGNQKLFF.

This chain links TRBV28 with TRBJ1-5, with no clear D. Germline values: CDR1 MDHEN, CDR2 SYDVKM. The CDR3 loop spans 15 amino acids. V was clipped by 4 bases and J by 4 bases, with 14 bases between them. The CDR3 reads CASSYLWESNQPQHF. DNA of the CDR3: TGTGCCAGCAGTTATTTGTGGGAGTCTAATCAGCCCCAGCATTTT.